One and the same sample provided the 8 T cell receptor beta chains below, sequenced in a study of human T cells and chemical hapten exposure. As to time point: pre-sensitization, week 0. Treatment defined: therapeutic diphenylcyclopropenone sensitization with weekly scalp DPC. Using its own MiXCR run on the RACE reads, TCRdb lists one record per CDR3 protein. Here the sample spans fewer than 300,000 distinct CDR3 sequences, around 7.7% being singletons. The material sequenced was whole blood, taken in connection with sensitization to the hapten diphenylcyclopropenone (DPC). Receptors were obtained from a man younger than 35 with alopecia areata. Some clones in this sample may be carry-over from other donors' samples.

This clonotype was seen repeatedly, ten times or more. The chain employs TRBV4-3 and TRBJ1-2, with no clear D. The germline V and J ends were trimmed by 0 bases and 4 bases, with 12 bases remaining between them. This CDR3 region has 15 residues. Germline loops: CDR1 LGHNA, CDR2 YSLEER. CDR3 in amino acids: CASSQEPGYSYGYTF. DNA of the CDR3: TGCGCCAGCAGCCAAGAACCGGGTTATAGCTATGGCTACACCTTC.

The V and J genes are TRBV3-1 and TRBJ2-7, with 7 nucleotides matching TRBD1. Germline loops: CDR1 LGHDT, CDR2 YNNKEL (reference sequence). Losses at the gene ends were 0 bases for V and 0 bases for J; bases not matched to a gene: 2. This CDR3 has 15 amino acids. CDR3 bases: TGTGCCAGCAGCCAAGACGGGACAGTCTCCTACGAGCAGTACTTC. This translates into CASSQDGTVSYEQYF.

This clonotype was seen repeatedly, ten times or more. The chain employs TRBV15 and TRBJ2-7; TRBD1 might be the D (6 bases). The germline V and J ends were trimmed by 0 bases and 5 bases, with 8 bases remaining between them. The germline V gene encodes CDR1 LNHNV and CDR2 YYDKDF (reference sequence). This CDR3 comprises 13 residues. CDR3 DNA sequence: TGTGCCACCAGCAGAGATCGACAGGACGAGCAGTACTTC. This translates into CATSRDRQDEQYF.

This chain links TRBV5-6 with TRBJ2-5; D call uncertain. Trimming took off 2 bases at V and 5 bases at J, with 22 bases between the two ends. Germline-derived CDR1 and CDR2 are SGHDT and YYEEEE. The CDR3 contains 17 residues. The CDR3 sequence: CASSFSSTRSPWETQYF. Here the CDR3 DNA reads TGTGCCAGCAGCTTCTCCTCTACGAGGTCCCCTTGGGAGACCCAGTACTTC.

There are a few counts of this clonotype. A read error may account for a junction end that differs from germline. In nucleotides, the CDR3 is TGCGCCAGCAGCCTTGACAGGGCGGCGAGCCCGCACTTT. Its translation: CASSLDRAASPHF. The chain uses TRBV4-3 and TRBJ1-1, with 7 nucleotides matching TRBD1. The V gene's germline CDR1 is LGHNA and CDR2 YSLEER. The CDR3 is made up of 13 amino acids.

This clonotype was picked up a small number of times. The rearrangement joins TRBV6-5 to TRBJ2-5; D call uncertain. Trimming shortened V by 2 bases and J by 2 bases, and 15 bases separated the two germline ends. There are 16 residues in the CDR3. The germline CDR1 and CDR2 sequences are MNHEY and SVGAGI. CDR3 sequence (DNA): TGTGCCAGCAGTTACGATGGCAGGAATCCTCAAGAGACCCAGTACTTC. It is translated as CASSYDGRNPQETQYF.

This clonotype was seen at least ten times. The chain joins TRBV10-1 to TRBJ2-7; TRBD2 agrees at 9 bases. The CDR3 is 13 amino acids. CDR1 and CDR2 from the germline V gene are WNHNN and SYGVQD (reference sequence). V trimming: 8 bases; J trimming: 4 bases; junction bases outside the gene matches: 6. DNA of the CDR3: TGCGCCAGCTCACCGGGACTAGCTTACGAGCAGTACTTC. This translates into CASSPGLAYEQYF.

This clonotype was counted a few times. The chain carries TRBV11-2 and TRBJ1-1; no clear D. Germline V gene sequence: CDR1 SGHAT, CDR2 FQNNGV. V lost 0 bases and J 2 bases, leaving 13 bases between the germline ends. This CDR3 spans 16 amino acids. For the CDR3, the DNA is TGTGCCAGCAGCTTAGATCTCAGGCCCCCCAACACTGAAGCTTTCTTT. It codes for CASSLDLRPPNTEAFF.